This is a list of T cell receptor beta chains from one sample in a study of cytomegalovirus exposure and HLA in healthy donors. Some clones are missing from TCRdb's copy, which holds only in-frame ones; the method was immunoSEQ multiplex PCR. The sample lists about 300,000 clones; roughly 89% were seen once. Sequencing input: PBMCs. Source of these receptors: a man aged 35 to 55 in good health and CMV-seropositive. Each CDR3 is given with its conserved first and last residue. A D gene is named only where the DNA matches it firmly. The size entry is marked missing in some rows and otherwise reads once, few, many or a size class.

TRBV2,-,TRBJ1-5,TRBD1,TGTGCCAGCAGTGATCCAGGGGGCGGTCAGCCCCAGCATTTT,CASSDPGGGQPQHF
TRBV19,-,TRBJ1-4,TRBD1,TGTGCCAGTAGTACGGGACAGGGAGGTGAAAAACTGTTTTTT,CASSTGQGGEKLFF
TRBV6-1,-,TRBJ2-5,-,TGTGCCAGCAGTGAAGTGGCTCAAGAGACCCAGTACTTC,CASSEVAQETQYF
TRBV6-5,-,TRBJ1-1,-,TGTGCCAGCAGTTTCAATCCCACAGGGAGTCTCGACGAAGCTTTCTTT,CASSFNPTGSLDEAFF
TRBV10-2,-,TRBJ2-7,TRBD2,TGCGCCAGCAGTGAGGCTAGCGGGGCCCCCTACGAGCAGTACTTC,CASSEASGAPYEQYF
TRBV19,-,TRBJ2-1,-,TGTGCCAGTAGTAAGGGGACAACTACCTACAATGAGCAGTTCTTC,CASSKGTTTYNEQFF
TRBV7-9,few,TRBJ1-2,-,TGTGCCAGCAGCCCATGGGGAGATGGCTACACCTTC,CASSPWGDGYTF
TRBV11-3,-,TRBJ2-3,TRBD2,TGTGCCAGCAGCCCCGGGACTAGCGGTAGCACAGATACGCAGTATTTT,CASSPGTSGSTDTQYF
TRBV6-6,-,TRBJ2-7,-,TGTGCCAGCAGTTACTCGGGCACCACCTACGAGCAGTACTTC,CASSYSGTTYEQYF
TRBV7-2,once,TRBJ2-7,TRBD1,TGTGCCAGCAGCCCAGGATGGGGGGGGACAGGGATCGACGAGCAGTACTTC,CASSPGWGGTGIDEQYF
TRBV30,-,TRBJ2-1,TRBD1,TGTGCCTGGACGGGGGGACAGGGATCTTACAATGAGCAGTTCTTC,CAWTGGQGSYNEQFF
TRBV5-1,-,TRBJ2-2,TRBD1,TGCGCCAGCAGCTTGGGGACAGGGGCGCCTGCCGGGGAGCTGTTTTTT,CASSLGTGAPAGELFF
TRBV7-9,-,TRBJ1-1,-,TGTGCCAGCAGCTGGGAGGGGGGGAACACTGAAGCTTTCTTT,CASSWEGGNTEAFF
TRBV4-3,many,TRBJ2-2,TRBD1,TGCGCCAGCAGCCAGACAGGGACATTTAGCGGGGAGCTGTTTTTT,CASSQTGTFSGELFF
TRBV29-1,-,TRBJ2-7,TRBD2,TGCAGCGTTGAGGGACTAGCGGAACTTTCAGGATACGAGCAGTACTTC,CSVEGLAELSGYEQYF
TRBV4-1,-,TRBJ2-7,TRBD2,TGCGCCAGCAGCCAAGATCTGGCGGGAGGCTACGAGCAGTACTTC,CASSQDLAGGYEQYF
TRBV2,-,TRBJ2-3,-,TGTGCCAGCAGTGAATTCGGGGGTGGCACAGATACGCAGTATTTT,CASSEFGGGTDTQYF
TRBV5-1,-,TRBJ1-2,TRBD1,TGCGCCAGCAGCTTGGGGGACAGTCTGGGGGGCTACACCTTC,CASSLGDSLGGYTF
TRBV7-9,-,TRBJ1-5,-,TGTGCCAGCAGCGCGGAGGATGAGATTAGCAATCAGCCCCAGCATTTT,CASSAEDEISNQPQHF
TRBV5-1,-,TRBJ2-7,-,TGCGCCAGCAGACGGACGGACGGACTGGGCGAGCAGTACTTC,CASRRTDGLGEQYF
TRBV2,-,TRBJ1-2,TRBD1,TGTGCCAGCAGGGAGAGGGGGCTAAACTATGGCTACACCTTC,CASRERGLNYGYTF
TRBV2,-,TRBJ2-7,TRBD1,TGTGCCAGCAGTGAAAGGGGACAGGTATACGAGCAGTACTTC,CASSERGQVYEQYF
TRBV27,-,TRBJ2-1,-,TGTGCCAGCAGACGTAGTGGCGGCAATGAGCAGTTCTTC,CASRRSGGNEQFF
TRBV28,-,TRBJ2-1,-,TGTGCCAGTCTCGGTCGGGACACGAGCTCCTACAATGAGCAGTTCTTC,CASLGRDTSSYNEQFF
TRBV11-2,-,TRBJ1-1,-,TGTGCCAGCACCGAGGGGGTGAGGGGTGAAGCTTTCTTT,CASTEGVRGEAFF
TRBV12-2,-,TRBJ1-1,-,TGTGCAAGTCGCTTCACCAGGGACAGGGGGCATGAGACTGAAGCTTTCTTT,CASRFTRDRGHETEAFF
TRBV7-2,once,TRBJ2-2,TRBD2,TGTGCCAGCAGCTTCTCGGGGGGCACCGGGGAGCTGTTTTTT,CASSFSGGTGELFF
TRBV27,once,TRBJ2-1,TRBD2,TGTGCCAGCAGTTTAATGGGACTAGCCCACAATGAGCAGTTCTTC,CASSLMGLAHNEQFF
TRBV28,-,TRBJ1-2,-,TGTGCCAGTACCCCCGAGACAGAATCGAACTATGGCTACACCTTC,CASTPETESNYGYTF
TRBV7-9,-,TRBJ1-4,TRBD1,TGTTCCAGCAGCTGGTGGACAGGGTCTAATGAAAAACTGTTTTTT,CSSSWWTGSNEKLFF
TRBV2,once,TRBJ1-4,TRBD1,TGTGCCAGCAGTGAAGGGACAGGGGTTAATGAAAAACTGTTTTTT,CASSEGTGVNEKLFF
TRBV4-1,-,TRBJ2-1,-,TGCGCCAGCAGCCAAGGCTTCGCGGGGCCGCCCTACAATGAGCAGTTCTTC,CASSQGFAGPPYNEQFF
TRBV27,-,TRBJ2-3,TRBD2,TGTGCCAGCAGTTTATCCTCTAGCGGGGGATACACAGATACGCAGTATTTT,CASSLSSSGGYTDTQYF
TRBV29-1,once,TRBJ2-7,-,TGCAGCGTTCTTTCGGACAGCTCCTACGAGCAGTACTTC,CSVLSDSSYEQYF
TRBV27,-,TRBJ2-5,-,TGTGCCAGCAGTTTCCTCCAGGCCTACCAAGAGACCCAGTACTTC,CASSFLQAYQETQYF
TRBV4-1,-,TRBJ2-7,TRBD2,TGCGCCAGCAGCCAAGATCCGGCGGGAGGAGCCTACGAGCAGTACTTC,CASSQDPAGGAYEQYF
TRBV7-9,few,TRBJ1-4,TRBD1,TGTGCCAGCAGCCCCGGGACAGGTGGTGAAAAACTGTTTTTT,CASSPGTGGEKLFF
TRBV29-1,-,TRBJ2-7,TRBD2,TGCAGCGTTGAGCGGGAGAGCTCCTACGAGCAGTACTTC,CSVERESSYEQYF
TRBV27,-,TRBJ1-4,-,TGTGCCAGCAGCCCTGACACTTATAATGAAAAACTGTTTTTT,CASSPDTYNEKLFF
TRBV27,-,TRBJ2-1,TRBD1,TGTGCCAGCAGTTTATCCTGGACAGGGGCCCACAATGAGCAGTTCTTC,CASSLSWTGAHNEQFF
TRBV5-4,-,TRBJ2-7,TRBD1,TGTGCCAGCAGCTTAAGACAGGGGGCGTCCGAGCAGTACTTC,CASSLRQGASEQYF
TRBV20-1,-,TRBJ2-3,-,TGCAGTGCTAGTTTGCTGAGTACGCAGTATTTT,CSASLLSTQYF
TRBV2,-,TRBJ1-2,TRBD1,TGTGCCAGCAGCCTCAGGGGGGAGTCTGGTGGCTACACCTTC,CASSLRGESGGYTF
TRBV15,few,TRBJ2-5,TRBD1,TGTGCCACCAGCAGGGGTCAGGGGGCAACGGGAGAGACCCAGTACTTC,CATSRGQGATGETQYF
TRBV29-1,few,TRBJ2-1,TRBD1,TGCAGCGTTTGTGTCCCCCCCCACCGGGACAGCTCCTACAATGAGCAGTTCTTC,CSVCVPPHRDSSYNEQFF
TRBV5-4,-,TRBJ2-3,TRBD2,TGTGCCAGCAGCCTAAAGACTAGCGGATACACAGATACGCAGTATTTT,CASSLKTSGYTDTQYF
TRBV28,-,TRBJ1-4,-,TGTGCCAGCAGTTCCTCCCTAGGGGTTGGCAGTGAAAAACTGTTTTTT,CASSSSLGVGSEKLFF
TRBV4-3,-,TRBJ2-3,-,TGCGCCAGCAGCCAAAATAACAGGCTAAGCACAGATACGCAGTATTTT,CASSQNNRLSTDTQYF
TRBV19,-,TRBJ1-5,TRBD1,TGTGCCAGTGATAGGACAGGGGGCAATCAGCCCCAGCATTTT,CASDRTGGNQPQHF
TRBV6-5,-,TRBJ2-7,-,TGTGCCAGCAGTCTGGACAGTAACCCCTACGAGCAGTACTTC,CASSLDSNPYEQYF
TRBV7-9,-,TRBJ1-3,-,TGTGCCAGCAGCTTAGTGGAGCCCTCTGGAAACACCATATATTTT,CASSLVEPSGNTIYF
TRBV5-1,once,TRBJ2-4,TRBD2,TGCGCCAGCAGCTTAGCTAGCGGACAAAACATTCAGTACTTC,CASSLASGQNIQYF
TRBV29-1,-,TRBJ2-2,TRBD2,TGCAGCGTTAGCGGGAAATCGGGGACCGGGGAGCTGTTTTTT,CSVSGKSGTGELFF